Given below is one T cell receptor (beta chain) in context. The protocol was immunoSEQ multiplex PCR, while the TCRdb copy is restricted to in-frame clones and leaves out a portion. The sample contains about 400,000 clones, about 91% of which appear only once. This entry belongs to a study of Ad26.COV2.S vaccination and SARS-CoV-2 variants. As for treatment: about 20 received Ad26.COV2.S at low or high dose, single or two shots; five or six received placebo; per-sample allocation not given. After the first vaccine or placebo injection, samples were drawn on day 63. This clonotype was obtained from a person aged 18 to 65 who received the Ad26.COV2.S COVID-19 vaccine or a placebo. The sequencing here drew on peripheral blood, taken in a trial of Ad26.COV2.S vaccine versus placebo.

The CDR3 DNA follows: TGCGCCAGCAGTCCAATTCGACTAGTCGAGCAGTACTTC. Residues: CASSPIRLVEQYF. V and J are TRBV23-1 and TRBJ2-7; the D gene is possibly TRBD2 (6 bases). TRBV23-1 is recorded as an ORF, its role being uncertain. Trimming stripped 4 bases from V and 6 bases from J, with 13 bases between. The length of the CDR3 is 13 residues.